Following are 17 T cell receptor beta chains from one sample sequenced in a study of regulatory T cells in long-lasting Graves disease. HTBI primers from iRepertoire and Arm-PCR of CDR3 regions yielded the TCR beta libraries. TCRdb redid the calling of the multiplex PCR reads with MiXCR, one entry per CDR3 protein. Of 350,000 to 550,000 distinct CDR3 sequences listed, about 15% were seen once; the top ten hold around 17%. Regarding time point: newly diagnosed GD, antithyroid drugs for less than 3 months. RNA isolated from PBMCs was used to make the TCR library. The data also belong to a second study, concerning T cells in Graves' hyperthyroidism and ophthalmopathy.

The specimen was peripheral blood mononuclear cells (PBMCs), collected at new diagnosis, from a patient treated with antithyroid drugs. These receptors all come from a woman in her thirties with Graves disease.

As regards this clonotype: A junction end diverges from the germline sequence, so it may reflect a read error. The rearrangement uses TRBV7-9 and TRBJ2-7; no definite D call. Germline loops: CDR1 SEHNR, CDR2 FQNEAQ (reference sequence). This CDR3 contains 16 residues. The CDR3 bases are TGTGCCAGTAGCCTCGCCGCCGGCGTTATCTCCTCCGAGCAGTACTTC. This codes for CASSLAAGVISSEQYF.

This clonotype was seen repeatedly, ten times or more. The chain has TRBV12-3 or TRBV12-4 and TRBJ2-1; TRBD2 matches 7 bases. CDR3 length equals 15 residues. The V and J ends lost 2 bases and 7 bases, in that order; junction bases with no gene match: 8. CDR3 residues: CASSLWGGSGNEQFF. As DNA, the CDR3 is TGTGCCAGCAGTTTATGGGGGGGGTCGGGGAATGAGCAGTTCTTC.

This clonotype occurred many times. The V and J genes are TRBV7-9 and TRBJ1-3; D ambiguous. CDR3 length: 15 residues. Trimming pared 6 bases from V and 7 bases from J, leaving 19 bases between. CDR1 SEHNR and CDR2 FQNEAQ come from the germline V gene (reference sequence). The CDR3 region has the DNA TGTGCCAGCAGAGGCACGGGCCTCCCCGAGAACACCATATATTTT. Translating it yields CASRGTGLPENTIYF.

In its sample, this clonotype was seen many times. The V gene is TRBV6-5, the J gene TRBJ2-2; possibly TRBD2 for D (5 bases). The CDR3 contains 15 residues. CDR1 is MNHEY, CDR2 SVGAGI, per germline. V lost 0 bases and J lost 7, with 12 bases in between. The chain's CDR3 is CASSYSRRAHGELFF. The DNA for the CDR3 is TGTGCCAGCAGTTACTCGAGGCGGGCCCACGGGGAGCTGTTTTTT.

This clonotype was detected many times. The chain carries TRBV12-5 and TRBJ1-2; no clear D gene. The ends were cut back, 1 base at V and 4 bases at J, with 13 bases in the middle. The CDR3 extends over 15 amino acids. Germline V gene lookup returns CDR1 LGHNT and CDR2 FRNRAP. CDR3 residues: CASGLGQRVSYGYTF. CDR3 nucleotide sequence: TGTGCTAGTGGTTTGGGCCAGCGGGTCTCCTATGGCTACACCTTC.

This clonotype occurred a few times. The chain combines TRBV20-1 with TRBJ1-5; possible D gene TRBD1, 6 bases. This CDR3 is 13 amino acids long. Per the germline V gene, CDR1 is DFQATT and CDR2 is SNEGSKA (reference sequence). V was clipped by 7 bases and J by 0 bases, with 10 bases between them. The CDR3 sequence is CSVRGDSNQPQHF. The CDR3 DNA reads as TGCAGTGTGAGGGGGGATAGCAATCAGCCCCAGCATTTT.

This rearrangement joins TRBV9 to TRBJ1-2; the D gene is possibly TRBD1 (6 bases). Germline-derived CDR1 and CDR2 are SGDLS and YYNGEE. This CDR3 comprises 16 residues. V lost 3 bases and J 4 bases, leaving 19 bases between the germline ends. This CDR3 reads CASSGGSWTDLYGYTF. The CDR3 bases are TGTGCCAGCAGCGGAGGAAGTTGGACAGACCTCTATGGCTACACCTTC.

The chain links TRBV4-2 to TRBJ1-5; no clear D gene. The CDR3 contains 16 residues. Germline CDR1 LGHNA, CDR2 YNFKEQ. V lost 0 bases to trimming and J lost 6 bases, with 15 bases between them. The CDR3 reads CASSQDNPAFGQPQHF. The CDR3 DNA follows: TGTGCCAGCAGCCAAGACAACCCGGCCTTTGGTCAGCCCCAGCATTTT.

This clonotype was detected many times. V usage is TRBV18 and J usage is TRBJ1-5; D possibly corresponds to TRBD1 (5 bases). V was clipped by 3 bases and J by 9 bases, with 9 bases between them. The germline V gene encodes CDR1 KGHSH and CDR2 LQKENI. The CDR3 is 12 amino acids. CDR3: CASSPRQGPQHF. The DNA for the CDR3 is TGTGCCAGCTCACCCAGGCAGGGGCCCCAGCATTTT.

V is TRBV25-1 and J is TRBJ1-1; D ambiguous. Germline-derived CDR1 and CDR2 are MGHDK and SYGVNS. Trimming removed 5 bases from V and 1 base from J, with 17 bases in between. The length of the CDR3 is 16 residues. CDR3 sequence (DNA): TGTGCCAGCAGTCCCCAACCCCCGGGCTCGAACACTGAAGCTTTCTTT. Protein sequence: CASSPQPPGSNTEAFF.

This clonotype was detected many times. The V and J genes are TRBV6-5 and TRBJ1-1, with a weak D call TRBD1 (6 bases). Germline loops: CDR1 MNHEY, CDR2 SVGAGI. The CDR3 totals 14 residues. Trimming left V 4 bases short and J 3 bases short, with 12 bases between. The CDR3 protein is CASSFNRADTEAFF. The CDR3 DNA sequence: TGTGCCAGCAGTTTTAACAGGGCGGACACTGAAGCTTTCTTT.

This clonotype appeared many times. The chain recombines TRBV2 with TRBJ1-2; 7 nucleotides line up with TRBD1. CDR3 size: 18 residues. The V and J ends lost 4 bases and 4 bases, in that order; junction bases with no gene match: 18. Germline V gene lookup returns CDR1 SNHLY and CDR2 FYNNEI. The CDR3: CASSVGLNRGWLGYGYTF. CDR3 bases: TGTGCCAGCAGTGTTGGTCTTAACAGGGGATGGCTTGGCTATGGCTACACCTTC.

V and J are TRBV6-2 or TRBV6-3 and TRBJ2-1; D might be TRBD1 or TRBD2, each matching 5 bases. V was shortened by 1 base and J by 7 bases, with 8 bases between the two germline ends. The CDR3 length is 13 residues. CDR1 is MNHEY, CDR2 SVGEGT, per germline. The CDR3 sequence: CASSYLRGNEQFF. The CDR3 DNA reads TGTGCCAGCAGTTACTTGAGGGGTAATGAGCAGTTCTTC.

On this clonotype itself: Since a much larger clone is just one base distant, this may be a read error. The chain has TRBV4-1 and TRBJ2-7, with 12 bases identical to TRBD2. Germline loops: CDR1 MGHRA, CDR2 YSYEKL. The V segment lost 3 bases and the J segment 4 bases; nucleotides outside the gene matches: 4. CDR3 length: 15 amino acids. CDR3 in DNA: TGCGCCAGCAGCCAGACTAGCGGGAGTACATACGAGCAGTACTTC. Its protein product is CASSQTSGSTYEQYF.

This clonotype showed up many times. V gene TRBV29-1 combines with J gene TRBJ2-7; 11 positions match TRBD1. Germline CDR1 reads SQVTM; CDR2 reads ANQGSEA. This CDR3 comprises 15 residues. V lost 6 bases and J lost 2; bases outside the gene matches: 9. The CDR3 spells CSVPRTGGKPYEQYF. The CDR3 DNA reads TGCAGCGTGCCCAGGACAGGGGGCAAACCCTACGAGCAGTACTTC.

The chain has TRBV19 and TRBJ2-4; no clear D gene. V was clipped by 1 base and J by 13 bases, with 23 bases between them. This CDR3 spans 16 amino acids. Germline CDR1 is LNHDA and CDR2 is SQIVND (reference sequence). The CDR3 is CASSIVVALSYNEQYF. In DNA form, the CDR3 reads TGTGCCAGTAGTATAGTAGTAGCTCTCTCCTACAATGAGCAGTACTTC.

A remark on this clonotype: As the CDR3 is not closed by the conserved phenylalanine or tryptophan, this likely results from a read error. V and J are TRBV11-1 and TRBJ2-1; TRBD2 agrees at 10 bases. CDR3 length equals 17 residues. Germline values: CDR1 SGHAT, CDR2 FQDESV (reference sequence). CDR3 residues: CASSSPRLAGGSNGQFL. In DNA, the CDR3 is TGTGCCAGCAGCTCGCCAAGACTAGCGGGTGGCTCCAATGGGCAGTTCCTC.